These 30 T cell receptor beta chains share one sample of origin, sequenced in a study of blood T cell repertoires in COVID-19. Generated by immunoSEQ multiplex PCR, the TCRdb table keeps only in-frame clones and is missing some. The sample contains about 89,000 clones, 80% of which appear only once. The sequencing input was peripheral blood. These receptors originate from an elderly woman with acute or convalescent COVID-19.

V gene TRBV7-9 combines with J gene TRBJ2-1, with 10 positions matching TRBD2. V shed 0 bases and J 5 bases; nucleotides not matched to a gene: 7. The CDR3 covers 17 residues. Germline lookup yields CDR1 SEHNR and CDR2 FQNEAQ (reference sequence). CDR3 sequence: CASSLARLAGGHNEQFF. The CDR3 nucleotides read TGTGCCAGCAGCTTAGCGCGTTTAGCGGGGGGTCACAATGAGCAGTTCTTC.

J is TRBJ2-3 and V is TRBV7-9, with 11 positions matching TRBD2. Losses at the gene ends were 1 base for V and 4 bases for J; bases not matched to a gene: 4. From germline, CDR1 is SEHNR and CDR2 FQNEAQ (reference sequence). The CDR3 spans 16 residues. The CDR3 region has the DNA TGTGCCAGCAGCTTAGTCCTAGCGGGGGGCTCAGATACGCAGTATTTT. Its protein is CASSLVLAGGSDTQYF.

The chain combines TRBV4-2 with TRBJ2-7, with 8 bases fitting TRBD1. The length of the CDR3 is 15 residues. With V trimmed by 1 base and J by 2 bases, 4 bases remained unmatched. In germline, CDR1 is LGHNA, CDR2 YNFKEQ. The DNA of the CDR3 is TGTGCCAGCAGCCAAGCCCGGACAGGGACCTACGAGCAGTACTTC. Protein sequence: CASSQARTGTYEQYF.

The V and J genes are TRBV5-5 and TRBJ1-2, with 7 positions matching TRBD1. The CDR3 extends over 14 amino acids. The germline CDR1 and CDR2 sequences are SGHKS and YYEKEE (reference sequence). Unmatched junction bases numbered 7, after V lost 7 bases and J lost 1 base. This CDR3 reads CASLSGGNNYGYTF. The DNA for the CDR3 is TGTGCCAGCCTTTCAGGGGGGAATAACTATGGCTACACCTTC.

This clone is a singleton in its sample. This chain uses TRBV29-1 with TRBJ2-5, with D perhaps matching TRBD1 (6 bases). The CDR3 is 12 residues long. V was clipped by 5 bases and J by 5 bases, with 12 bases between them. CDR1 is SQVTM, CDR2 ANQGSEA, per germline. The CDR3 nucleotides read TGCAGCGTTTTCAGGGGTTGGGAGACCCAGTACTTC. It specifies CSVFRGWETQYF.

This clone was detected only a few times. The chain joins TRBV10-1 to TRBJ1-2, with 9 bases that match TRBD1. V was pared by 5 bases and J by 4 bases, with 2 bases of the junction left unmatched. This CDR3 contains 13 residues. Germline V gene sequence: CDR1 WNHNN, CDR2 SYGVQD (reference sequence). The CDR3 nucleotides are TGCGCCAGCAGTTCGGGACAGGGCTATGGCTACACCTTC. This sequence encodes CASSSGQGYGYTF.

The chain is built from TRBV5-1 and TRBJ2-1; TRBD2 matches 7 bases. The germline CDR1 and CDR2 sequences are SGHRS and YFSETQ. V was clipped by 2 bases and J by 5 bases; unmatched bases: 7. This CDR3 comprises 15 residues. The CDR3 DNA sequence: TGCGCCAGCAGCTTTGTGGCGGGAGCTGACAATGAGCAGTTCTTC. As protein: CASSFVAGADNEQFF.

The chain links TRBV7-9 to TRBJ2-7; 7 positions agree with TRBD2. CDR1 and CDR2 from the germline V gene are SEHNR and FQNEAQ (reference sequence). V lost 5 bases and J lost 4; bases outside the gene matches: 8. CDR3 size: 14 residues. CDR3 region: CASSPLGLTYEQYF. CDR3 sequence (DNA): TGTGCCAGCAGCCCTCTGGGACTAACTTACGAGCAGTACTTC.

The rearrangement links TRBV6-5 to TRBJ1-1, with 9 nucleotides matching TRBD1. The junction had 12 bases not matched to a gene; V was cut back by 10 bases and J by 3 bases. Germline V lookup: CDR1 MNHEY, CDR2 SVGAGI. The CDR3 extends over 15 amino acids. DNA for the CDR3: TGTGCCACGTTCACAGGGGGCGCGGGGGACACTGAAGCTTTCTTT. This encodes CATFTGGAGDTEAFF.

This chain uses TRBV5-1 with TRBJ2-3; perhaps TRBD1 as D (6 bases). V shed 0 bases and J shed 3 bases, with 11 bases lying between them. This CDR3 has 15 residues. The germline CDR1 and CDR2 sequences are SGHRS and YFSETQ. This chain's CDR3 is CASSLDRARTDTQYF. In DNA, the CDR3 is TGCGCCAGCAGCTTGGACAGGGCTAGGACAGATACGCAGTATTTT.

This chain joins TRBV9 and TRBJ2-2, with TRBD1 matching 8 bases. V lost 4 bases to trimming and J lost 4 bases; unmatched junction nucleotides: 6. The CDR3 runs to 15 residues. From germline, CDR1 is SGDLS and CDR2 YYNGEE. Here the CDR3 DNA reads TGTGCCAGCAGCCCAGAGACAGGGGCCACCGGGGAGCTGTTTTTT. Amino acid sequence: CASSPETGATGELFF.

This chain connects TRBV6-1 to TRBJ2-1; TRBD2 matches 7 bases. V shed 1 base and J 9 bases; nucleotides not matched to a gene: 12. The CDR3 runs 16 residues. Looked up from germline, CDR1 is MNHNS and CDR2 is SASEGT. The CDR3 region is CASSEGLGLERFEQFF. The CDR3 DNA is TGTGCCAGCAGTGAAGGGTTAGGACTAGAGAGATTTGAGCAGTTCTTC.

The genes are TRBV7-2 and TRBJ2-1, with D maybe TRBD2 (6 bases). V gave up 5 bases and J gave up 7 bases, with 15 bases separating them. This CDR3 contains 14 residues. CDR1 is SGHTA and CDR2 is FQGNSA in the germline V gene. CDR3 coding DNA: TGTGCCAGCAGCAGGGGACTCTCTCGGAATGAGCAGTTCTTC. Protein: CASSRGLSRNEQFF.

The rearrangement joins TRBV2 to TRBJ2-3; 8 bases agree with TRBD2. The V gene end was trimmed by 8 bases and the J gene end by 1 base; junction bases not matched to a gene: 5. CDR3 length: 14 amino acids. Germline V CDR1 and CDR2: SNHLY, FYNNEI. CDR3 sequence reads: CASGKTSGTDTQYF. CDR3 coding DNA: TGTGCCAGCGGCAAGACTAGCGGCACAGATACGCAGTATTTT. The full variable domain, with the rest looked up from reference TRBV2 and TRBJ2-3, is EPEVTQTPSHQVTQMGQEVILRCVPISNHLYFYWYRQILGQKVEFLVSFYNNEISEKSEIFDDQFSVERPDGSNFTLKIRSTKLEDSAMYFCASGKTSGTDTQYFGPGTRLTVL.

This clone was found a few times. CDR3 nucleotide sequence: TGTGCCTGGGGAAAGGGGCTGAATCAGCCCCAGCATTTT. Translated: CAWGKGLNQPQHF. The rearrangement uses TRBV30 and TRBJ1-5; D might be TRBD1 (5 bases). Between the trimmed V and J ends, which lost 5 bases and 4 bases, there was a span of 12 bases. CDR3 length: 13 amino acids. Germline V gene data show CDR1 as GTSNPN and CDR2 as SVGIG (reference sequence).

The rearrangement links TRBV29-1 to TRBJ2-7; D uncertain. Germline V gene data show CDR1 as SQVTM and CDR2 as ANQGSEA. The CDR3 spans 13 residues. V was clipped by 5 bases and J by 6 bases, with 17 bases between them. The CDR3 here is CSVSSDSSGEQYF. The DNA of the CDR3 is TGCAGCGTTTCGAGTGACTCCTCCGGCGAGCAGTACTTC.

V usage is TRBV27 and J usage is TRBJ2-7; TRBD1 is a possible D gene (6 bases). This CDR3 has 16 amino acids. The V gene's germline CDR1 is MNHEY and CDR2 SMNVEV (reference sequence). The ends were cut back, 3 bases at V and 7 bases at J, with 22 bases in the middle. CDR3 region: CASSLQPRGRLGEQYF. The CDR3 DNA reads as TGTGCCAGCAGTTTGCAACCCAGGGGTCGATTGGGTGAGCAGTACTTC.

The sample holds a few counts of this clone. The V gene is TRBV29-1, the J gene TRBJ2-2, with D perhaps given as TRBD1 or TRBD2 (5 bases each). CDR3 length equals 13 residues. The germline V gene encodes CDR1 SQVTM and CDR2 ANQGSEA. V lost 7 bases and J 0 bases, leaving 9 bases between the germline ends. The CDR3: CSAGRANTGELFF. Here the CDR3 DNA reads TGCAGCGCGGGGCGGGCGAACACCGGGGAGCTGTTTTTT.

This clone occurred a few times. The chain is built from TRBV19 and TRBJ2-6; D perhaps matches TRBD1 (6 bases). CDR1 and CDR2 (germline): LNHDA, SQIVND (reference sequence). The CDR3 runs to 17 residues. The V gene lost 5 bases and the J gene lost 0 bases, with 14 bases spanning the gap. In nucleotides, the CDR3 is TGTGCCAGTAGTTACGGACAGTTACGCTCTGGGGCCAACGTCCTGACTTTC. It translates to CASSYGQLRSGANVLTF.

The rearrangement links TRBV14 to TRBJ2-1, with 9 bases identical to TRBD2. The ends lost 1 base at V and 5 bases at J; junction bases unmatched: 9. The CDR3 consists of 17 residues. Looked up from germline, CDR1 is SGHDN and CDR2 is FVKESK. CDR3 in amino acids: CASSQGLAGPRNNEQFF. The CDR3 DNA reads as TGTGCCAGCAGCCAAGGGCTAGCGGGGCCGCGGAACAATGAGCAGTTCTTC.

This clone has only a few counts. The gene calls are TRBV7-6 and TRBJ1-6, with TRBD1 matching over 7 bases. J was trimmed by 5 bases and V by 5 bases; bases with no gene match: 6. The CDR3 is 15 amino acids. Germline lookup yields CDR1 SGHVS and CDR2 FNYEAQ. The CDR3 is CASSQDRRNNSPLHF. The CDR3 nucleotides read TGTGCCAGCAGCCAGGACAGGAGGAATAATTCACCCCTCCACTTT.

This chain joins TRBV18 and TRBJ1-1; 7 bases agree with TRBD1. The junction had 8 bases not matched to a gene; V was cut back by 6 bases and J by 4 bases. Germline lookup yields CDR1 KGHSH and CDR2 LQKENI. There are 14 residues in the CDR3. CDR3 DNA sequence: TGTGCCAGCTCGGATCGGACAGGCGGCACTGAAGCTTTCTTT. Encoded protein: CASSDRTGGTEAFF.

J is TRBJ1-3 and V is TRBV9; the D is unclear. From germline, CDR1 is SGDLS and CDR2 YYNGEE. V dropped 4 bases and J dropped 0 bases, with 11 bases sitting between them. The CDR3 covers 15 residues. CDR3 loop: CASSNQVSSGNTIYF. The CDR3 DNA is TGTGCCAGCAGCAACCAAGTGAGCTCTGGAAACACCATATATTTT. The entire variable domain, with the rest obtained from reference TRBV9 and TRBJ1-3, is as follows: DSGVTQTPKHLITATGQRVTLRCSPRSGDLSVYWYQQSLDQGLQFLIQYYNGEERAKGNILERFSAQQFPDLHSELNLSSLELGDSALYFCASSNQVSSGNTIYFGEGSWLTVV.

CDR3 coding DNA: TGTGCCAGCAGTTCGCCGGTGAATTCACCCCTCCACTTT. This sequence encodes CASSSPVNSPLHF. V usage is TRBV27 and J usage is TRBJ1-6; D not resolved. Trimming removed 4 bases at V and 7 bases at J, with 8 bases between. Germline V gives CDR1 MNHEY, CDR2 SMNVEV (reference sequence). The CDR3 totals 13 residues.

The gene calls are TRBV29-1 and TRBJ2-2; weak D call: TRBD1 (5 bases). CDR1 SQVTM and CDR2 ANQGSEA come from the germline V gene. The CDR3 length is 13 residues. V was cut by 7 bases and J by 0 bases, with 9 bases left in between. The CDR3 is CSAGQTNTGELFF. The CDR3 DNA is TGCAGCGCCGGACAAACGAACACCGGGGAGCTGTTTTTT.

This clone showed up just a few times. The J gene is TRBJ1-5, the V gene TRBV5-1; D gene uncertain. Germline V gene data show CDR1 as SGHRS and CDR2 as YFSETQ. V was trimmed by 0 bases and J by 5 bases, leaving 6 bases between them. There are 13 residues in the CDR3. In DNA, the CDR3 is TGCGCCAGCAGCTTGGACAGTTATCAGCCCCAGCATTTT. This translates into CASSLDSYQPQHF.

The chain has TRBV19 and TRBJ1-2, with 9 bases aligning to TRBD1. J lost 4 bases, V lost 3 bases, and 3 bases had no gene match. CDR3 size: 14 residues. Germline V gene data show CDR1 as LNHDA and CDR2 as SQIVND (reference sequence). The CDR3 DNA reads as TGTGCCAGTAGTATCTTGGGACAGGGCTATGGCTACACCTTC. Amino acids: CASSILGQGYGYTF.

This rearrangement joins TRBV12-3 or TRBV12-4 to TRBJ2-3; 9 bases map to TRBD1. The CDR3 consists of 13 residues. The V and J ends lost 8 bases and 1 base, in that order; junction bases with no gene match: 1. The CDR3 loop is CASGDRGTDTQYF. CDR3 coding DNA: TGTGCCAGCGGGGACAGGGGCACAGATACGCAGTATTTT.

The chain links TRBV30 to TRBJ1-2, with a weak D call TRBD1 (5 bases). Trimming removed 5 bases at V and 1 base at J, with 17 bases between. The CDR3 length is 15 residues. CDR1 is GTSNPN and CDR2 is SVGIG in the germline V gene (reference sequence). CDR3 residues: CAWGRSAGGNYGYTF. CDR3 sequence (DNA): TGTGCCTGGGGTCGGTCGGCGGGGGGTAACTATGGCTACACCTTC.

Here the CDR3 reads CASSSYRAGEKLFF. The CDR3, as DNA: TGTGCCAGCAGCTCGTACAGGGCTGGGGAAAAACTGTTTTTT. The chain employs TRBV7-9 and TRBJ1-4; D possibly corresponds to TRBD1 (6 bases). This CDR3 region has 14 residues. Between the trimmed V and J ends, which lost 4 bases and 8 bases, there was a span of 14 bases. The germline CDR1 and CDR2 sequences are SEHNR and FQNEAQ (reference sequence).